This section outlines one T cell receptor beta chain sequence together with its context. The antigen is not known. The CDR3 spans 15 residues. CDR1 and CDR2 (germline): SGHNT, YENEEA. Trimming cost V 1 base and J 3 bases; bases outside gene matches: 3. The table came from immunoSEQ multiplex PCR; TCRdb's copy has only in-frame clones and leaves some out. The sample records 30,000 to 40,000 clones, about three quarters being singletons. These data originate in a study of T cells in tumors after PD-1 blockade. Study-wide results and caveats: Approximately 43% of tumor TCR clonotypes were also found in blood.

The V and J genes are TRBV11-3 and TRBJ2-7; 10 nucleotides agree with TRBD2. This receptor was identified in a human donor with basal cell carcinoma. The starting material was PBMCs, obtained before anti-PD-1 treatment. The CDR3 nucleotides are TGTGCCAGCAGCTTAGGAGCGGGGGGGCTCTACGAGCAGTACTTC. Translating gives CASSLGAGGLYEQYF. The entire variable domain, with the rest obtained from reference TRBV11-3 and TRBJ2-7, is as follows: EAGVVQSPRYKIIEKKQPVAFWCNPISGHNTLYWYLQNLGQGPELLIRYENEEAVDDSQLPKDRFSAERLKGVDSTLKIQPAELGDSAVYLCASSLGAGGLYEQYFGPGTRLTVT.